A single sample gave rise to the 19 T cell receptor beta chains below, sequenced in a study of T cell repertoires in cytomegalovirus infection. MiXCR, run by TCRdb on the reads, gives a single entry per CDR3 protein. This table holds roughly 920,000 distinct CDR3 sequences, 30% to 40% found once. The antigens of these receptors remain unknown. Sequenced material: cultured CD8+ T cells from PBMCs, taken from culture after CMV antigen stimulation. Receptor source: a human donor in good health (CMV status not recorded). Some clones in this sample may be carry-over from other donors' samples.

This CDR3 reads CATQGTSGYTF. CDR3 coding DNA: TGTGCCACCCAGGGAACCTCTGGCTACACCTTC. V and J are TRBV6-4 and TRBJ1-2; a weak D match, TRBD1 (5 bases). This CDR3 spans 11 amino acids. V was shortened by 10 bases and J by 7 bases, with 13 bases between the two germline ends. In germline, CDR1 is MRHNA, CDR2 SNTAGT.

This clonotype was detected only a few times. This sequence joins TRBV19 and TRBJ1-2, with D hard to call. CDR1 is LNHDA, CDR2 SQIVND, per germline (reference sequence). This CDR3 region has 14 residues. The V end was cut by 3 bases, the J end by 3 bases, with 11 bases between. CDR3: CASSMSSTDYGYTF. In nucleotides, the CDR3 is TGTGCCAGTAGTATGAGCAGCACGGACTATGGCTACACCTTC.

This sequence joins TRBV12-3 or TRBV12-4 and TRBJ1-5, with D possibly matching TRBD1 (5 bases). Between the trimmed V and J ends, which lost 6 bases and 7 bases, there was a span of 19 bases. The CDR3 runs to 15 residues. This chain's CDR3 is CASSPSSGVGQPQHF. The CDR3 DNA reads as TGTGCCAGCAGCCCCTCGTCGGGGGTTGGGCAGCCCCAGCATTTT.

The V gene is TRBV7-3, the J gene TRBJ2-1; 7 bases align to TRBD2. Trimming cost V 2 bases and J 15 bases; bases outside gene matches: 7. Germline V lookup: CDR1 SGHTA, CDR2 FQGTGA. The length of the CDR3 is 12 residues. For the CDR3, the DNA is TGTGCCAGCAGCTTAGGTTTGGGACTATCGTTCTTC. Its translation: CASSLGLGLSFF.

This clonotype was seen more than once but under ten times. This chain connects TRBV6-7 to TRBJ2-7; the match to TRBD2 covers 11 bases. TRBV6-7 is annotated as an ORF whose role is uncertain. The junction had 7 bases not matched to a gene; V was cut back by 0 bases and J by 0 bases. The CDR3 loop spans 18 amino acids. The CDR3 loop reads CASSYSPSGGKSSYEQYV. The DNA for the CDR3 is TGTGCCAGCAGTTACTCGCCTAGCGGGGGGAAAAGCTCCTACGAGCAGTACGTC.

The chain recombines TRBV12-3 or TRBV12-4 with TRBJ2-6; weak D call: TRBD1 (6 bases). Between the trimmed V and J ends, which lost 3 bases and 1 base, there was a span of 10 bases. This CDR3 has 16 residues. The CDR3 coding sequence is TGTGCCAGCAGTTTTACAGGGTCTTCTGGGGCCAACGTCCTGACTTTC. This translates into CASSFTGSSGANVLTF.

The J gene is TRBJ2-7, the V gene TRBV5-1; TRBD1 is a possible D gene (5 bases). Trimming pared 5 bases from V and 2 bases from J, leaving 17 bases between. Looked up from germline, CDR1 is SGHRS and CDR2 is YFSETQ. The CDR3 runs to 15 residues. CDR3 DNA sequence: TGCGCCAGCAGACCCATACAGGAGCCCACCTACGAGCAGTACTTC. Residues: CASRPIQEPTYEQYF.

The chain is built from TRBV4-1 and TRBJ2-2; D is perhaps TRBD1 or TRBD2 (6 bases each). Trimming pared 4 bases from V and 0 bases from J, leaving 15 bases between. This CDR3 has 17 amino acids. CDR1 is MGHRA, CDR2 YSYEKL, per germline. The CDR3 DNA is TGCGCCAGCAGCCGACATCTGGGGGGCCCGAACACCGGGGAGCTGTTTTTT. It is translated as CASSRHLGGPNTGELFF.

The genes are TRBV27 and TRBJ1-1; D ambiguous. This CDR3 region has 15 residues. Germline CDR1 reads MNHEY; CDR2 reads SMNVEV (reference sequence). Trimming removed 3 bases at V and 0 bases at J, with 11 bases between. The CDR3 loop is CASSLQTDMNTEAFF. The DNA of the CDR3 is TGTGCCAGCAGTTTGCAGACTGACATGAACACTGAAGCTTTCTTT.

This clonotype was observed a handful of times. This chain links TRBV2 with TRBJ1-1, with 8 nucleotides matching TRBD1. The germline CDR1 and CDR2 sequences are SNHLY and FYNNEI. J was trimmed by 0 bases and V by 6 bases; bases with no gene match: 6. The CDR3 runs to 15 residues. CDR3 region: CASRGTGPLNTEAFF. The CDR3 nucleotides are TGTGCCAGCAGGGGGACAGGACCCTTGAACACTGAAGCTTTCTTT.

CDR3 loop: CASSAGHNEQFF. The CDR3, as DNA: TGTGCCAGCAGCGCAGGGCACAATGAGCAGTTCTTC. The chain couples TRBV6-6 to TRBJ2-1, with D possibly being TRBD1 (5 bases). CDR1 is MNHNY, CDR2 SVGAGI, per germline (reference sequence). The V gene lost 6 bases and the J gene lost 5 bases, with 8 bases spanning the gap. This CDR3 has 12 residues.

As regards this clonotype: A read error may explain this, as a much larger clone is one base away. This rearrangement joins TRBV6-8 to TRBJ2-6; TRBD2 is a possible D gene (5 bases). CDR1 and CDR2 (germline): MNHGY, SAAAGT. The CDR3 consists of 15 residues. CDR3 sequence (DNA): TGTACCAGCAGTTACGCGCGGGCGGGGGCCAACGTCCTGACTTTC. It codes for CTSSYARAGANVLTF.

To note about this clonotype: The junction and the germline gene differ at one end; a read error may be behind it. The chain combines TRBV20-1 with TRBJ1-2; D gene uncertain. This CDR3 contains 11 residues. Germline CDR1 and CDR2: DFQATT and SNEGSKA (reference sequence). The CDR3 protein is CSADTDYGYNF. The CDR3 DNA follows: TGCAGTGCTGATACCGACTATGGCTACAACTTC.

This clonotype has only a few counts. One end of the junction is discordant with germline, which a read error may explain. This CDR3 reads CASSPYGAGAKNIQYF. CDR3 DNA sequence: TGTGCCAGCAGCCCCTATGGGGCAGGGGCCAAAAACATTCAGTACTTC. V is TRBV4-1 and J is TRBJ2-4; D possibly corresponds to TRBD1 (5 bases). The CDR3 runs 16 residues. CDR1 and CDR2 from the germline V gene are MGHRA and YSYEKL.

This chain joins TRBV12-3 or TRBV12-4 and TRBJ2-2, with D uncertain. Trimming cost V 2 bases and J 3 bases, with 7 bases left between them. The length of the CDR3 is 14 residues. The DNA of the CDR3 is TGTGCCAGCAGTTTACTCAGCCACACCGGGGAGCTGTTTTTT. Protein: CASSLLSHTGELFF.

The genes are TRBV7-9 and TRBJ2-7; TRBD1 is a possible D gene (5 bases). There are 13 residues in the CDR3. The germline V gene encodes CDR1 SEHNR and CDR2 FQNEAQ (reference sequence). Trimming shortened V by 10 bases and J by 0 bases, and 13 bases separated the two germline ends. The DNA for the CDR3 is TGTGCCACCGACTTACAGGACTCCTACGAGCAGTACTTC. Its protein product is CATDLQDSYEQYF.

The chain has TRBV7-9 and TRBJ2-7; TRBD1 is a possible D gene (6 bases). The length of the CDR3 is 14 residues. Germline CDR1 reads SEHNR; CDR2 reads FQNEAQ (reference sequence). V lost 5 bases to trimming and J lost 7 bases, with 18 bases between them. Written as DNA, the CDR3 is TGTGCCAGCAGCAACACAGGGCTCCCACGTGAGCAGTACGTC. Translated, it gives CASSNTGLPREQYV.

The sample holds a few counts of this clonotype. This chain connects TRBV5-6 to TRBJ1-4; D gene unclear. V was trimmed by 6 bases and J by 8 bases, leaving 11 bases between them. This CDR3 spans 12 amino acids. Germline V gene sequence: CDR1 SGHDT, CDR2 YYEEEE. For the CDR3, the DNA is TGTGCCAGCACCAATCAAGGGGAAAAACTGTTTTTT. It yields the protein CASTNQGEKLFF.

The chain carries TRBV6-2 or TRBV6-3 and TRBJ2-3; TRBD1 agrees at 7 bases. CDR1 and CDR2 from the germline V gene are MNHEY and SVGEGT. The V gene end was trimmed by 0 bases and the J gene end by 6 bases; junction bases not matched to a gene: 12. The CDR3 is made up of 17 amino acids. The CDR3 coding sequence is TGTGCCAGCAGTTACTCCGGGGCAGGGGGTCCAGCTGATACGCAGTATTTT. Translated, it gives CASSYSGAGGPADTQYF.